The entry that follows covers one T cell receptor beta chain sequence. What it recognizes is unknown. This sample is part of a study of OX40 agonist ivuxolimab in advanced cancers. The protocol was immunoSEQ multiplex PCR, while the TCRdb copy is restricted to in-frame clones and leaves out a portion. Among 30,000 to 45,000 clones, roughly nine tenths were seen once, and the ten largest hold about 4%. General study points: Near-lowest levels of clonal expansion characterized partial responders at 0.1-3.0 mg/kg. At doses 0.1 to 3.0 mg/kg, CD4+ and CD8+ clones expanded.

CDR1 is SGDLS and CDR2 is YYNGEE in the germline V gene. This CDR3 is built from 16 residues. V trimming: 0 bases; J trimming: 1 base; junction bases outside the gene matches: 6. Sequencing used CD4+ or CD8+ T cells sorted from blood, obtained in a trial of the OX40 agonist ivuxolimab. This receptor was obtained from an adult with an advanced solid tumor such as melanoma, head and neck, liver or kidney cancer. The chain carries TRBV9 and TRBJ1-1; the match to TRBD1 covers 7 bases. In DNA, the CDR3 is TGTGCCAGCAGCGTAGGGAGGGGGCCGGAGAACACTGAAGCTTTCTTT. Its protein product is CASSVGRGPENTEAFF.